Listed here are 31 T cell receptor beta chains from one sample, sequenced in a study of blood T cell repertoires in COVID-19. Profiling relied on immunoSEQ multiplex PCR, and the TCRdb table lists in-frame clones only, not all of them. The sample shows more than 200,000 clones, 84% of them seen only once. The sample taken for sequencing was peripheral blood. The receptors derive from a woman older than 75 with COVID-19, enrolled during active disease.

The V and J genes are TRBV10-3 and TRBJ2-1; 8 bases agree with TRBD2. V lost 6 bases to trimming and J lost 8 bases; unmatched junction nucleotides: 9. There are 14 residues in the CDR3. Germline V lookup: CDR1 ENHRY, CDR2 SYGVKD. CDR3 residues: CAIRRTSLGDEQFF. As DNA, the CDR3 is TGTGCCATCAGGAGGACTAGCCTGGGCGATGAGCAGTTCTTC.

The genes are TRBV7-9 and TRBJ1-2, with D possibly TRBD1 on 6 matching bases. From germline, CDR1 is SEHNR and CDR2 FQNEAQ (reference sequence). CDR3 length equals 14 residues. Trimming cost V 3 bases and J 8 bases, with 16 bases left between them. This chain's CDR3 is CASSFSDRRKGYTF. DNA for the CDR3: TGTGCCAGCAGCTTTTCTGACAGGAGAAAGGGCTACACCTTC.

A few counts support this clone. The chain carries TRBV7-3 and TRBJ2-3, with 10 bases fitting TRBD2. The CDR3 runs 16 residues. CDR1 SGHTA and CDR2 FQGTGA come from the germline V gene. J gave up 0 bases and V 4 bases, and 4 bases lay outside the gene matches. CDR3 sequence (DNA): TGTGCCAGCAGCTCGGGACTAGCGAGGAGCACAGATACGCAGTATTTT. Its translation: CASSSGLARSTDTQYF.

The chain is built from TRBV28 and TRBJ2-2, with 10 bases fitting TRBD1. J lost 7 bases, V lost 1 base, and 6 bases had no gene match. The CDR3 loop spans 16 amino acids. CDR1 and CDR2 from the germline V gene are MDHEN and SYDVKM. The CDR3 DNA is TGTGCCAGCAGTTTATCAGGACAGGGGGGAATCGGGGAGCTGTTTTTT. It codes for CASSLSGQGGIGELFF.

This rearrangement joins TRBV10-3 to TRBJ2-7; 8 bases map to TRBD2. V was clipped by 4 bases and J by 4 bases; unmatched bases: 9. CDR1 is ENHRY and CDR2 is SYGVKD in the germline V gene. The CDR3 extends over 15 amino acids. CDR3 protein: CAISATTGGAYEQYF. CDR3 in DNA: TGTGCCATCAGTGCAACTACCGGGGGGGCTTACGAGCAGTACTTC.

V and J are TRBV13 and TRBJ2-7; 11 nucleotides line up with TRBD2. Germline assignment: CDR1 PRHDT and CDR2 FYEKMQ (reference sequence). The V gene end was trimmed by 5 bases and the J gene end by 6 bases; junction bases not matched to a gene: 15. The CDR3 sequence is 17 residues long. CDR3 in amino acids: CASSLIRVAGGPCEQYV. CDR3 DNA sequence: TGTGCCAGCAGCCTCATTAGGGTAGCGGGGGGGCCTTGCGAGCAGTACGTC.

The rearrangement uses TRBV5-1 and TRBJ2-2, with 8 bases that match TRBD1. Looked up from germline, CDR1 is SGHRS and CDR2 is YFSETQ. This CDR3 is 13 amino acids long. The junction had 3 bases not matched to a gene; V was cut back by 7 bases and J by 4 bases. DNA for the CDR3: TGCGCCAGCGCAACAGGGGGCACCGGGGAGCTGTTTTTT. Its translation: CASATGGTGELFF.

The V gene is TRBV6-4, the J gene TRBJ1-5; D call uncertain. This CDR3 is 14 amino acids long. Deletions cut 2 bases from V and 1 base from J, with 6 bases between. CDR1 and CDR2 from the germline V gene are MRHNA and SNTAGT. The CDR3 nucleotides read TGTGCCAGCAGTGACCGCGAAAGCAATCAGCCCCAGCATTTT. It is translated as CASSDRESNQPQHF.

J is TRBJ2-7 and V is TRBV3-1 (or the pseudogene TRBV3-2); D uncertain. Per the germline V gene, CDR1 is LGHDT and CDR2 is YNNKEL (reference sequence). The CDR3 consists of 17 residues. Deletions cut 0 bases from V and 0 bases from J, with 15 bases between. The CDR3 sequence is CASSQDLGTGSSYEQYF. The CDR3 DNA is TGTGCCAGCAGCCAAGACTTGGGTACGGGTAGCTCCTACGAGCAGTACTTC.

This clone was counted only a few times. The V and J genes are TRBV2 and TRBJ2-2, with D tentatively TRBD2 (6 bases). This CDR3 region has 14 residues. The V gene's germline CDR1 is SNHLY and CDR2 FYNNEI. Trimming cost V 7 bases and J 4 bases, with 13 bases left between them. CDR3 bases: TGTGCCAGCATGGCGCGGGGAAGCACCGGGGAGCTGTTTTTT. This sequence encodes CASMARGSTGELFF.

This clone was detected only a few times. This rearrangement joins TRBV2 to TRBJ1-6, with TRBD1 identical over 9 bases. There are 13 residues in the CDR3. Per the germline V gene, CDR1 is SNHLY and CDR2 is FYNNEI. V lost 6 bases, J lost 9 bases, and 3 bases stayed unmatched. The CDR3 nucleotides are TGTGCCAGCAGACGACAGGGGGTTTCACCCCTCCACTTT. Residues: CASRRQGVSPLHF.

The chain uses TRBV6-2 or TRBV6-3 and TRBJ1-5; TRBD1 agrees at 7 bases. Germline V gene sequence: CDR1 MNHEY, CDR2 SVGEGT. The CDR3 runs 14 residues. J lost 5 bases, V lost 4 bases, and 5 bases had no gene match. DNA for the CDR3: TGTGCCAGCAGTTTCGACAGGGTACATCAGCCCCAGCATTTT. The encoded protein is CASSFDRVHQPQHF.

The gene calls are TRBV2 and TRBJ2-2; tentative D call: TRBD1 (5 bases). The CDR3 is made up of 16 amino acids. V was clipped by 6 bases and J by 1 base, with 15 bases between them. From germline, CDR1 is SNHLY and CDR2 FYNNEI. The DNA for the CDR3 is TGTGCCAGCAGGGCAAGTGGGGCAGGGAACACCGGGGAGCTGTTTTTT. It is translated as CASRASGAGNTGELFF.

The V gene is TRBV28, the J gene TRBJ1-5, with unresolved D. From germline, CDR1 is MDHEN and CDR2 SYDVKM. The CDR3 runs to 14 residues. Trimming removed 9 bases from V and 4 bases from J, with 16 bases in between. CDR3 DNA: TGTGCCAGTGAGGTTGCAGACGTTAATCAGCCCCAGCATTTT. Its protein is CASEVADVNQPQHF.

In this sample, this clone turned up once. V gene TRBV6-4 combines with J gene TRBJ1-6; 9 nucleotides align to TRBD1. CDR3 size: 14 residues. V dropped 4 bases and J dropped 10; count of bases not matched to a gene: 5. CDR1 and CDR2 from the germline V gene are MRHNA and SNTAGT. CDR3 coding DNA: TGTGCCAGCAGTGCCGGGACAGGGACCTCACCCCTCCACTTT. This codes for CASSAGTGTSPLHF.

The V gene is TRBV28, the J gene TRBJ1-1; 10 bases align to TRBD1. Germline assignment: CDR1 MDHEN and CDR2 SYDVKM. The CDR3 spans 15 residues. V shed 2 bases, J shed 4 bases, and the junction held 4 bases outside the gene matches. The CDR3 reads CASSLRRTGGTEAFF. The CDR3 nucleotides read TGTGCCAGCAGTTTAAGAAGGACAGGGGGCACTGAAGCTTTCTTT.

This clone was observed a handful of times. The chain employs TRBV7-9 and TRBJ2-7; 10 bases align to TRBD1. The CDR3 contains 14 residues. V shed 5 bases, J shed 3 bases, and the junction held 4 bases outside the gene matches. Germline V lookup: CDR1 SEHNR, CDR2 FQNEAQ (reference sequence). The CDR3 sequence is CASSPGQGNYEQYF. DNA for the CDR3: TGTGCCAGCAGCCCGGGACAGGGGAACTACGAGCAGTACTTC.

The CDR3 region is CALGPSGNTGELFF. The CDR3 DNA is TGTGCCCTGGGCCCTAGCGGGAACACCGGGGAGCTGTTTTTT. The chain links TRBV7-2 to TRBJ2-2, with 7 bases lining up with TRBD2. CDR1 is SGHTA and CDR2 is FQGNSA in the germline V gene. There are 14 residues in the CDR3. V lost 11 bases, J lost 1 base, and 7 bases stayed unmatched. The variable domain in full, completed from reference TRBV7-2 and TRBJ2-2, reads GAGVSQSPSNKVTEKGKDVELRCDPISGHTALYWYRQSLGQGLEFLIYFQGNSAPDKSGLPSDRFSAERTGGSVSTLTIQRTQQEDSAVYLCALGPSGNTGELFFGEGSRLTVL.

The CDR3 reads CASSSTTGLAQPQHF. In nucleotides, the CDR3 is TGCGCCAGCAGCTCGACTACCGGATTGGCTCAGCCCCAGCATTTT. V is TRBV5-1 and J is TRBJ1-5; D is unresolved. Trimming cost V 3 bases and J 6 bases, with 16 bases left between them. The germline V gene has CDR1 SGHRS and CDR2 YFSETQ. The CDR3 consists of 15 residues.

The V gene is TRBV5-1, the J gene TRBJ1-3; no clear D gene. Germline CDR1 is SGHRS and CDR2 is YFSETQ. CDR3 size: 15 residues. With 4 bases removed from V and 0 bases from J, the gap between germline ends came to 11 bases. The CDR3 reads CASSPGDNSGNTIYF. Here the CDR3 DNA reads TGCGCCAGCAGCCCGGGAGACAACTCTGGAAACACCATATATTTT. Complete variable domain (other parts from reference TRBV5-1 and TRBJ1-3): KAGVTQTPRYLIKTRGQQVTLSCSPISGHRSVSWYQQTPGQGLQFLFEYFSETQRNKGNFPGRFSGRQFSNSRSEMNVSTLELGDSALYLCASSPGDNSGNTIYFGEGSWLTVV.

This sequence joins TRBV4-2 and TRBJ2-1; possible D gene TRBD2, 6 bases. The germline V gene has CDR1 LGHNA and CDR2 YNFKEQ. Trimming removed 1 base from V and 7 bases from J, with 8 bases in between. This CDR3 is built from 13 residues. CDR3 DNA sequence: TGTGCCAGCAGCCAAGGGGCGGGAAATGAGCAGTTCTTC. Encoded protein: CASSQGAGNEQFF.

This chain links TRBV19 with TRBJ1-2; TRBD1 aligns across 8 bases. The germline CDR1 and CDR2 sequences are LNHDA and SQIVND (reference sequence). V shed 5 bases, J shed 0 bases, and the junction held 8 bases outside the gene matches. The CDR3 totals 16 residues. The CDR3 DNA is TGTGCCAGTAGTTTGACAGGGGACACAGCTAACTATGGCTACACCTTC. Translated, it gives CASSLTGDTANYGYTF.

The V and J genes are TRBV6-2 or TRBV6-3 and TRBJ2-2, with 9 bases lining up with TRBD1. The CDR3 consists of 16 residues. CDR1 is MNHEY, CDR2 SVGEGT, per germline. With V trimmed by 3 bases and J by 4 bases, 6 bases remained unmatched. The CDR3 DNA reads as TGTGCCAGCAGTTATAAAAGGACAGGGGCCACCGGGGAGCTGTTTTTT. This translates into CASSYKRTGATGELFF.

The DNA for the CDR3 is TGTGCCAGCAGCGTAGAAGGGACAGGGTGGTATGGCTACACCTTC. It codes for CASSVEGTGWYGYTF. The chain has TRBV9 and TRBJ1-2, with TRBD1 identical over 9 bases. V was pared by 0 bases and J by 5 bases, with 5 bases of the junction left unmatched. CDR3 size: 15 residues. Germline V gene data show CDR1 as SGDLS and CDR2 as YYNGEE.

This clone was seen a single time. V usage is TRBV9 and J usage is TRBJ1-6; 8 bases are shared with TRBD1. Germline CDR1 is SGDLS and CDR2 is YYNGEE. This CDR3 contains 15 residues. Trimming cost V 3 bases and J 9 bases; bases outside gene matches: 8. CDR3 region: CASSAEDRVSSPLHF. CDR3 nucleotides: TGTGCCAGCAGCGCGGAGGACAGGGTTTCTTCACCCCTCCACTTT.

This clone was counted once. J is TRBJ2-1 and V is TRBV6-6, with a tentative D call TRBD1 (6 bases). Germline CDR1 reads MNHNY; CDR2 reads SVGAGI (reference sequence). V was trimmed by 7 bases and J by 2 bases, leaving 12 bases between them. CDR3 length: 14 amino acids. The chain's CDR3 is CASKSGDPYNEQFF. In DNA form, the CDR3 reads TGTGCCAGCAAATCAGGGGACCCCTACAATGAGCAGTTCTTC.

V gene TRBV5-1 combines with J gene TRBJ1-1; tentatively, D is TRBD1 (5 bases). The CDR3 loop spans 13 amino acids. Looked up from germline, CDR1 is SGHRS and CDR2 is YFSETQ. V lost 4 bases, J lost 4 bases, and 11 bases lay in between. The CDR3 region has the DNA TGCGCCAGCAGCCCGGGGACTTTCACTGAAGCTTTCTTT. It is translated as CASSPGTFTEAFF.

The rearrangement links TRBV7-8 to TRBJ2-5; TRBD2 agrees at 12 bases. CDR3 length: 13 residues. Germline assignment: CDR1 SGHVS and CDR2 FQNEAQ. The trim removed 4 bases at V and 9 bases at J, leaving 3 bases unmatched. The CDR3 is CASSSSSGGAQYF. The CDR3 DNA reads TGTGCCAGCAGCTCCTCTAGCGGGGGGGCCCAGTACTTC.

The CDR3 here is CASRRGRDRGNTEAFF. In DNA, the CDR3 is TGTGCCAGCAGGAGGGGACGGGACAGGGGGAACACTGAAGCTTTCTTT. This rearrangement joins TRBV2 to TRBJ1-1; 10 bases fit TRBD1. Trimming at V came to 6 bases and at J to 1 base, leaving 8 bases not matched to a gene. CDR3 length: 16 amino acids. The germline gives CDR1 SNHLY, CDR2 FYNNEI.

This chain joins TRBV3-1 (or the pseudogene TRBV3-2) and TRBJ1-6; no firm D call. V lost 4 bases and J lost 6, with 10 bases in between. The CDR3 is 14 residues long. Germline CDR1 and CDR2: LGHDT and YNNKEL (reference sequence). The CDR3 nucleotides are TGTGCCAGCAGCCCGGTGATGATTAATTCACCCCTCCACTTT. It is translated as CASSPVMINSPLHF.

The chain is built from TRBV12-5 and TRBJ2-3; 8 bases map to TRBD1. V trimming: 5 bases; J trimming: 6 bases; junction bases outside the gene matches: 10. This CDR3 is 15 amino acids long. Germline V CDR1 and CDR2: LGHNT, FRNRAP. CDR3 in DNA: TGTGCTAGTGGTGAGGGACAGGCGGAGGGGGATACGCAGTATTTT. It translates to CASGEGQAEGDTQYF.